Each of the 24 T cell receptor beta chains below was sequenced from the same sample in a study of TIL therapy for anti-PD-1-resistant metastatic lung cancer. Time point in this sample: pre-treatment sample, taken before nivolumab and TIL therapy. The libraries were made with immunoSEQ v3. Generated by immunoSEQ multiplex PCR, the TCRdb table keeps only in-frame clones and is missing some. The sample has around 20,000 clones, about 75% seen once. This material consisted of blood, taken at baseline. These receptor sequences come from a person aged 25-85 years with non-small cell lung cancer.

The chain carries TRBV6-5 and TRBJ2-2, with 7 bases aligning to TRBD1. After removal of 8 bases from V and 7 bases from J, the junction contained 13 bases not matched to a gene. CDR3 size: 15 residues. CDR1 and CDR2 from the germline V gene are MNHEY and SVGAGI. The CDR3 region has the DNA TGTGCCAGCGGGACAGCATCCGTTTCCTTCGGGGAGCTGTTTTTT. Translating gives CASGTASVSFGELFF.

The rearrangement joins TRBV29-1 to TRBJ1-2, with 10 bases fitting TRBD1. Germline V gene lookup returns CDR1 SQVTM and CDR2 ANQGSEA. Trimming cost V 1 base and J 4 bases; bases outside gene matches: 6. This CDR3 contains 15 residues. For the CDR3, the DNA is TGCAGCGTTGAAGGAGGGACAGGGGTTGGCTATGGCTACACCTTC. This codes for CSVEGGTGVGYGYTF.

The chain has TRBV18 and TRBJ1-6, with 8 bases identical to TRBD1. The CDR3 length is 14 residues. V gave up 5 bases and J gave up 7 bases; unmatched junction bases: 4. CDR1 and CDR2 (germline): KGHSH, LQKENI. The CDR3 reads CASSKDRENSPLHF. The CDR3, as DNA: TGTGCCAGCTCAAAGGACAGGGAGAATTCACCCCTCCACTTT.

This chain connects TRBV10-3 to TRBJ2-7; no clear D gene. The length of the CDR3 is 12 residues. V dropped 8 bases and J dropped 3 bases, with 11 bases sitting between them. The germline V gene encodes CDR1 ENHRY and CDR2 SYGVKD. The CDR3, as DNA: TGTGCCATCGGGCGGTCCAACTACGAGCAGTACTTC. This encodes CAIGRSNYEQYF.

The gene calls are TRBV19 and TRBJ1-1, with D possibly TRBD1 on 5 matching bases. There are 16 residues in the CDR3. From germline, CDR1 is LNHDA and CDR2 SQIVND (reference sequence). V lost 3 bases and J 1 base, leaving 15 bases between the germline ends. CDR3 loop: CASSIVGWGGNTEAFF. The CDR3 DNA sequence: TGTGCCAGTAGTATCGTGGGTTGGGGGGGGAACACTGAAGCTTTCTTT.

The CDR3 reads CATLRSGANVLTF. The CDR3 region has the DNA TGTGCCACTCTGAGATCTGGGGCCAACGTCCTGACTTTC. J is TRBJ2-6 and V is TRBV12-3 or TRBV12-4; D uncertain. The CDR3 runs to 13 residues. Trimming took 10 bases from V and 1 from J, leaving 8 bases between them.

The sample holds one count of this clone. The rearrangement joins TRBV28 to TRBJ2-6; D is perhaps TRBD1 (5 bases). Germline V CDR1 and CDR2: MDHEN, SYDVKM. Trimming took 6 bases from V and 1 from J, leaving 16 bases between them. The length of the CDR3 is 17 residues. The CDR3 bases are TGTGCCAGCAGACTTAGGGGTCTGCAGTCTGGGGCCAACGTCCTGACTTTC. Translating it yields CASRLRGLQSGANVLTF.

This chain joins TRBV6-5 and TRBJ2-1, with a weak D call TRBD2 (6 bases). Germline CDR1 reads MNHEY; CDR2 reads SVGAGI. This CDR3 is built from 16 residues. V lost 4 bases, J lost 0 bases, and 13 bases lay in between. The CDR3 bases are TGTGCCAGCAGTTCACGGGGGACCTTCTCCTACAATGAGCAGTTCTTC. Translating gives CASSSRGTFSYNEQFF.

V and J are TRBV18 and TRBJ1-1; TRBD1 might be the D (5 bases). Deletions cut 3 bases from V and 5 bases from J, with 16 bases between. The CDR3 runs 15 residues. Germline CDR1 KGHSH, CDR2 LQKENI. In nucleotides, the CDR3 is TGTGCCAGCTCACCTGGGACGGGAGATTCGACTGAAGCTTTCTTT. It codes for CASSPGTGDSTEAFF.

J is TRBJ2-3 and V is TRBV4-3; 12 bases fit TRBD2. J was trimmed by 5 bases and V by 0 bases; bases with no gene match: 6. Germline V gene sequence: CDR1 LGHNA, CDR2 YSLEER. This CDR3 has 17 residues. CDR3 bases: TGCGCCAGCAGCCAAGAGTCACTAGCGGGGGGTGGAGATACGCAGTATTTT. This codes for CASSQESLAGGGDTQYF.

The chain is built from TRBV5-6 and TRBJ1-5; unclear D gene. The germline V gene has CDR1 SGHDT and CDR2 YYEEEE. The CDR3 covers 16 residues. With 4 bases removed from V and 0 bases from J, the gap between germline ends came to 14 bases. The CDR3 is CASSLGLSYSNQPQHF. In DNA form, the CDR3 reads TGTGCCAGCAGCCTAGGGCTCTCCTATAGCAATCAGCCCCAGCATTTT. Filled out from reference TRBV5-6 and TRBJ1-5, the complete variable domain reads DAGVTQSPTHLIKTRGQQVTLRCSPKSGHDTVSWYQQALGQGPQFIFQYYEEEERQRGNFPDRFSGHQFPNYSSELNVNALLLGDSALYLCASSLGLSYSNQPQHFGDGTRLSIL.

The chain combines TRBV28 with TRBJ2-7, with a tentative D call TRBD2 (5 bases). CDR3 length: 15 residues. V was pared by 6 bases and J by 0 bases, with 15 bases between. Germline loops: CDR1 MDHEN, CDR2 SYDVKM. The CDR3 reads CASSPGLTRSYEQYF. In nucleotides, the CDR3 is TGTGCCAGCAGCCCCGGACTCACCCGCTCCTACGAGCAGTACTTC.

The chain couples TRBV11-2 to TRBJ2-1; a possible D gene is TRBD1 (6 bases). This CDR3 comprises 14 residues. The V gene lost 7 bases and the J gene lost 8 bases, with 18 bases spanning the gap. CDR1 and CDR2 (germline): SGHAT, FQNNGV. The CDR3 DNA reads as TGTGCCAGCACCATAATAGGGGGTCGGTATGAGCAGTTCTTC. Its protein is CASTIIGGRYEQFF.

The chain couples TRBV2 to TRBJ1-5, with D unclear. The germline gives CDR1 SNHLY, CDR2 FYNNEI. With 7 bases removed from V and 0 bases from J, the gap between germline ends came to 13 bases. This CDR3 region has 15 residues. This CDR3 reads CASTRSRYSNQPQHF. In DNA form, the CDR3 reads TGTGCCAGCACCCGGTCCAGGTATAGCAATCAGCCCCAGCATTTT.

The J gene is TRBJ2-3, the V gene TRBV11-3; D might be TRBD1 (6 bases). Germline values: CDR1 SGHNT, CDR2 YENEEA. CDR3 length: 12 residues. V was trimmed by 5 bases and J by 5 bases, leaving 8 bases between them. DNA of the CDR3: TGTGCCAGCAGCAAAGGGGGAGATACGCAGTATTTT. It is translated as CASSKGGDTQYF.

This chain connects TRBV5-6 to TRBJ2-2, with 11 bases fitting TRBD2. Germline values: CDR1 SGHDT, CDR2 YYEEEE. This CDR3 is 16 amino acids long. V was pared by 4 bases and J by 5 bases, with 7 bases of the junction left unmatched. The CDR3 here is CASSRWGLAETGELFF. The CDR3, as DNA: TGTGCCAGCAGCCGATGGGGACTAGCGGAGACCGGGGAGCTGTTTTTT.

The chain links TRBV7-8 to TRBJ1-3, with D unclear. V shed 5 bases and J shed 6 bases, with 8 bases lying between them. CDR3 length: 12 residues. CDR1 is SGHVS and CDR2 is FQNEAQ in the germline V gene. The CDR3 coding sequence is TGTGCCAGCAGCCCCTCGCTAAACACCATATATTTT. Amino acids: CASSPSLNTIYF.

This clone has just one count. The rearrangement links TRBV6-5 to TRBJ1-5; TRBD1 matches 8 bases. V was clipped by 8 bases and J by 4 bases; unmatched bases: 4. This CDR3 has 13 residues. The germline V gene has CDR1 MNHEY and CDR2 SVGAGI. The CDR3 is CASGTGLNQPQHF. Written as DNA, the CDR3 is TGTGCCAGCGGGACAGGCCTAAATCAGCCCCAGCATTTT.

This rearrangement joins TRBV6-5 to TRBJ2-1, with 7 nucleotides matching TRBD1. Germline-derived CDR1 and CDR2 are MNHEY and SVGAGI. V lost 7 bases to trimming and J lost 8 bases; unmatched junction nucleotides: 2. CDR3 length: 11 residues. CDR3 sequence: CASTTGDEQFF. The CDR3 DNA sequence: TGTGCCAGCACCACAGGGGATGAGCAGTTCTTC.

This clone was detected only a few times. This rearrangement joins TRBV5-6 to TRBJ2-3; 11 bases match TRBD2. This CDR3 is 18 amino acids long. Trimming at V came to 9 bases and at J to 2 bases, leaving 17 bases not matched to a gene. Germline-derived CDR1 and CDR2 are SGHDT and YYEEEE. The CDR3 spells CATKTSGAFRAPTDTQYF. In DNA form, the CDR3 reads TGTGCCACAAAGACTAGCGGGGCCTTTAGGGCTCCCACAGATACGCAGTATTTT. Drawing the rest from reference TRBV5-6 and TRBJ2-3, the complete variable domain is DAGVTQSPTHLIKTRGQQVTLRCSPKSGHDTVSWYQQALGQGPQFIFQYYEEEERQRGNFPDRFSGHQFPNYSSELNVNALLLGDSALYLCATKTSGAFRAPTDTQYFGPGTRLTVL.

This clone was seen a handful of times. This sequence joins TRBV18 and TRBJ2-1; TRBD1 is a possible D gene (6 bases). Between the trimmed V and J ends, which lost 3 bases and 9 bases, there was a span of 9 bases. Germline lookup yields CDR1 KGHSH and CDR2 LQKENI. The CDR3 covers 12 residues. The CDR3 protein is CASSPEGGEQFF. The CDR3 region has the DNA TGTGCCAGCTCACCGGAAGGGGGTGAGCAGTTCTTC.

The CDR3, as DNA: TGTGCCAGCAGCTCCCGGACAGCCTACAATGAGCAGTTCTTC. This sequence encodes CASSSRTAYNEQFF. This sequence joins TRBV5-5 and TRBJ2-1, with D perhaps TRBD1 (6 bases). Trimming left V 3 bases short and J 2 bases short, with 9 bases between. Germline V gene data show CDR1 as SGHKS and CDR2 as YYEKEE (reference sequence). CDR3 length: 14 residues.

The chain uses TRBV27 and TRBJ1-2; no definite D call. Germline V gives CDR1 MNHEY, CDR2 SMNVEV (reference sequence). Trimming removed 6 bases from V and 4 bases from J, with 15 bases in between. CDR3 length: 14 residues. The CDR3 bases are TGTGCCAGCAGCTCAGGACCGTCGACCTATGGCTACACCTTC. Encoded protein: CASSSGPSTYGYTF.

The CDR3 is CATSPGGGGYEQYF. The CDR3 region has the DNA TGTGCCACCAGCCCCGGGGGTGGGGGCTACGAGCAGTACTTC. V gene TRBV15 combines with J gene TRBJ2-7, with a possible D match to TRBD2 (6 bases). Germline V gives CDR1 LNHNV, CDR2 YYDKDF (reference sequence). V lost 5 bases and J lost 3, with 14 bases in between. CDR3 size: 14 residues.